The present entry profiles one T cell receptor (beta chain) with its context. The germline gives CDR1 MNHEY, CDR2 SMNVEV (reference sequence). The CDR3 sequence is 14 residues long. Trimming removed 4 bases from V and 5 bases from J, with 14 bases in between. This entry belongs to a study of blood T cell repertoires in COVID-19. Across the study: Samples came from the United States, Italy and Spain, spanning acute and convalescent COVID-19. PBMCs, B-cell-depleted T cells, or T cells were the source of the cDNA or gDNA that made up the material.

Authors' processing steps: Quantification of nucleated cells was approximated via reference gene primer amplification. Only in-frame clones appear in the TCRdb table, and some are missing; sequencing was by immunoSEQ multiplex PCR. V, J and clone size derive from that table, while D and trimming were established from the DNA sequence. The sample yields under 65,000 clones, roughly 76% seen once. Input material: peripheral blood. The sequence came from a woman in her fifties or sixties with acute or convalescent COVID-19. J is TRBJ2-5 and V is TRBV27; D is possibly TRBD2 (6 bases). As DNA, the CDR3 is TGTGCCAGCAGTTCTTGGGGGAGGAGCGAGACCCAGTACTTC. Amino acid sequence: CASSSWGRSETQYF.